In this sample, the clone carrying this T cell receptor beta chain turned up a few times. Its antigen is currently unknown. This sample is part of a study of human T cells and chemical hapten exposure. Study overall: The study traced per-sample TCR yield variation mainly to small differences in pooled library volumes. Whole-study results and caveats: Those TCRs sitting above 1 in 1000 frequency stayed the same with DPC sensitization.

Each cDNA molecule in the library carried unique molecular identifiers. MiXCR was run by TCRdb on the RACE reads, yielding one entry per CDR3 protein. Among roughly 380,000 distinct CDR3 sequences listed, roughly 5% were seen once. With 2 bases removed from V and 0 bases from J, the gap between germline ends came to 7 bases. The CDR3 is 13 amino acids. Germline V gene data show CDR1 as GTSNPN and CDR2 as SVGIG (reference sequence). Time point noted: patch test 1, 2 weeks after DPC sensitization. Documented treatment: therapeutic diphenylcyclopropenone sensitization with weekly scalp DPC. Patients had alopecia, were aged 18 to 70, and were not pregnant.

The sample in question was whole blood, obtained in connection with sensitization to the hapten diphenylcyclopropenone (DPC). This clonotype was sampled from a woman aged 45-60 years with alopecia areata. Some clones in this sample may be carry-over from other donors' samples. J is TRBJ2-5 and V is TRBV30; D remains unclear. As DNA, the CDR3 is TGTGCCTGGAGTTCCGGGCACCAAGAGACCCAGTACTTC. It codes for CAWSSGHQETQYF.